The 29 T cell receptor beta chains reported below all come from one sample, sequenced in a study of somatic mutations in cytotoxic T cells in rheumatoid arthritis. TCRdb's table, derived via immunoSEQ multiplex PCR, lists solely in-frame clones and lacks some. The table has approximately 9,700 clones, around four fifths seen once. Input material: CD8+ T cells sorted from blood. All receptors derive from an adult with rheumatoid arthritis.

The gene calls are TRBV28 and TRBJ1-5; tentatively, D is TRBD1 (5 bases). The CDR3 loop spans 15 amino acids. The ends were cut back, 8 bases at V and 5 bases at J, with 19 bases in the middle. The V gene's germline CDR1 is MDHEN and CDR2 SYDVKM. The CDR3 spells CASSSEGSSHQPQHF. CDR3 DNA: TGTGCCAGCTCATCAGAGGGGTCGTCACATCAGCCCCAGCATTTT. Full variable domain (rest looked up from reference TRBV28 and TRBJ1-5): DVKVTQSSRYLVKRTGEKVFLECVQDMDHENMFWYRQDPGLGLRLIYFSYDVKMKEKGDIPEGYSVSREKKERFSLILESASTNQTSMYLCASSSEGSSHQPQHFGDGTRLSIL.

The chain links TRBV2 to TRBJ1-5; 8 positions match TRBD1. V was clipped by 6 bases and J by 0 bases; unmatched bases: 4. The CDR3 extends over 15 amino acids. Per germline, CDR1 SNHLY and CDR2 FYNNEI. CDR3 protein: CASRGQDRSNQPQHF. CDR3 coding DNA: TGTGCCAGCAGGGGACAGGATCGTAGCAATCAGCCCCAGCATTTT.

The rearrangement uses TRBV7-9 and TRBJ2-2; 11 bases agree with TRBD1. Germline CDR1 and CDR2: SEHNR and FQNEAQ (reference sequence). There are 15 residues in the CDR3. J was trimmed by 5 bases and V by 5 bases; bases with no gene match: 4. The CDR3 protein is CASSDRDRGTGELFF. CDR3 nucleotide sequence: TGTGCCAGCAGCGACCGGGACAGGGGGACCGGGGAGCTGTTTTTT.

The V and J genes are TRBV14 and TRBJ1-4, with D possibly matching TRBD1 (6 bases). The germline V gene encodes CDR1 SGHDN and CDR2 FVKESK. V was trimmed by 4 bases and J by 7 bases, leaving 16 bases between them. This CDR3 is 15 amino acids long. CDR3 in DNA: TGTGCCAGCAGCCTGCGACAGGAACTGGGTGAAAAACTGTTTTTT. It is translated as CASSLRQELGEKLFF. The entire variable domain, with the rest obtained from reference TRBV14 and TRBJ1-4, is as follows: EAGVTQFPSHSVIEKGQTVTLRCDPISGHDNLYWYRRVMGKEIKFLLHFVKESKQDESGMPNNRFLAERTGGTYSTLKVQPAELEDSGVYFCASSLRQELGEKLFFGSGTQLSVL.

The CDR3 nucleotides read TGTGCTAGTGGTTTGGTAGCAGGGAAGGAGGGTAGCAATCAGCCCCAGCATTTT. This translates into CASGLVAGKEGSNQPQHF. The chain carries TRBV12-5 and TRBJ1-5; tentatively, D is TRBD1 (5 bases). The CDR3 length is 18 residues. CDR1 is LGHNT and CDR2 is FRNRAP in the germline V gene. The germline V and J ends were trimmed by 0 bases and 0 bases, with 15 bases remaining between them.

The chain has TRBV25-1 and TRBJ1-3, with D unclear. Germline CDR1 MGHDK, CDR2 SYGVNS. The CDR3 is made up of 14 amino acids. Trimming stripped 6 bases from V and 0 bases from J, with 9 bases between. CDR3 loop: CASSLKSSGNTIYF. The CDR3 nucleotides are TGTGCCAGCAGCCTGAAGAGCTCTGGAAACACCATATATTTT.

This clone was observed a single time. The chain carries TRBV27 and TRBJ2-5; the match to TRBD2 covers 8 bases. The length of the CDR3 is 16 residues. V gave up 4 bases and J gave up 5 bases; unmatched junction bases: 12. Germline V gene lookup returns CDR1 MNHEY and CDR2 SMNVEV (reference sequence). The CDR3 protein is CASSSEIAGTGETQYF. The CDR3 bases are TGTGCCAGCAGTTCAGAGATAGCGGGGACCGGGGAGACCCAGTACTTC.

This chain connects TRBV12-2 to TRBJ1-5. TRBV12-2 represents a pseudogene. CDR3 length: 18 amino acids. The CDR3 protein is CASRLALPVEGSNQPQHF. The CDR3 region has the DNA TGTGCAAGTCGCTTAGCCCTCCCGGTTGAGGGAAGCAATCAGCCCCAGCATTTT.

The V call is TRBV5-1, the J call TRBJ2-3; D tentatively fits TRBD1 or TRBD2 (5 bases each). Looked up from germline, CDR1 is SGHRS and CDR2 is YFSETQ. Deletions cut 7 bases from V and 0 bases from J, with 15 bases between. This CDR3 has 15 residues. The CDR3 is CASGPGDPSTDTQYF. CDR3 sequence (DNA): TGCGCCAGCGGTCCCGGGGACCCTAGCACAGATACGCAGTATTTT.

The chain is built from TRBV16 and TRBJ2-6, with TRBD2 matching over 12 bases. Trimming cost V 7 bases and J 1 base; bases outside gene matches: 5. This CDR3 is built from 17 residues. Per the germline V gene, CDR1 is KGHSY and CDR2 is FQNENV. CDR3 in amino acids: CASNVGLAGSGANVLTF. The CDR3 bases are TGTGCCAGCAACGTAGGACTAGCGGGATCTGGGGCCAACGTCCTGACTTTC.

V and J are TRBV21-1 and TRBJ2-1; the D call TRBD1 from the table was never checked on the DNA. TRBV21-1 is an annotated pseudogene. The CDR3 is 16 residues long. For the CDR3, the DNA is TGTGCCAGCAGCAAAGGGGGCAGGAGCTCCTACAATGAGCAGTTCTTC. It translates to CASSKGGRSSYNEQFF.

This chain joins TRBV10-1 and TRBJ2-5; 8 bases line up with TRBD1. CDR3 length: 14 amino acids. With V trimmed by 4 bases and J by 3 bases, 4 bases remained unmatched. Germline values: CDR1 WNHNN, CDR2 SYGVQD (reference sequence). The CDR3 DNA reads as TGCGCCAGCAGTGCCACACAGGGGGAAGAGACCCAGTACTTC. Amino acids: CASSATQGEETQYF.

The chain is built from TRBV28 and TRBJ2-7, with D hard to call. CDR1 is MDHEN, CDR2 SYDVKM, per germline. This CDR3 is built from 13 residues. Trimming removed 5 bases at V and 4 bases at J, with 12 bases between. CDR3 DNA sequence: TGTGCCAGCAGTAGCCCCGAGGATTACGAGCAGTACTTC. This translates into CASSSPEDYEQYF. The complete variable domain, with remaining parts taken from reference TRBV28 and TRBJ2-7, reads DVKVTQSSRYLVKRTGEKVFLECVQDMDHENMFWYRQDPGLGLRLIYFSYDVKMKEKGDIPEGYSVSREKKERFSLILESASTNQTSMYLCASSSPEDYEQYFGPGTRLTVT.

The genes are TRBV2 and TRBJ2-2; no reliable D call. Germline-derived CDR1 and CDR2 are SNHLY and FYNNEI. Trimming removed 8 bases from V and 8 bases from J, with 18 bases in between. This CDR3 contains 14 residues. The CDR3 loop reads CASVVTPMWGELFF. DNA of the CDR3: TGTGCCAGCGTCGTCACTCCCATGTGGGGGGAGCTGTTTTTT.

The chain joins TRBV9 to TRBJ1-2, with 11 bases lining up with TRBD1. CDR1 SGDLS and CDR2 YYNGEE come from the germline V gene. The CDR3 spans 16 residues. The V segment lost 2 bases and the J segment 3 bases; nucleotides outside the gene matches: 6. This CDR3 reads CASSVDPGQGDYGYTF. The CDR3 bases are TGTGCCAGCAGCGTCGATCCGGGACAGGGGGACTATGGCTACACCTTC.

The chain joins TRBV15 to TRBJ1-1; a weak D match, TRBD1 (5 bases). CDR1 and CDR2 from the germline V gene are LNHNV and YYDKDF (reference sequence). Deletions cut 0 bases from V and 6 bases from J, with 11 bases between. This CDR3 contains 14 residues. CDR3 amino acids: CATSREKGSPEAFF. The CDR3, as DNA: TGTGCCACCAGCAGAGAAAAGGGGAGCCCTGAAGCTTTCTTT.

V is TRBV5-1 and J is TRBJ2-5; 11 bases map to TRBD1. The J segment lost 5 bases and the V segment lost 4 bases, leaving 7 bases of the junction unmatched. Germline values: CDR1 SGHRS, CDR2 YFSETQ. CDR3 length equals 15 residues. DNA for the CDR3: TGCGCCAGCAGCGAAGGGACAGGGGGTTTGGAGACCCAGTACTTC. Residues: CASSEGTGGLETQYF. The entire variable domain, with the rest obtained from reference TRBV5-1 and TRBJ2-5, is as follows: KAGVTQTPRYLIKTRGQQVTLSCSPISGHRSVSWYQQTPGQGLQFLFEYFSETQRNKGNFPGRFSGRQFSNSRSEMNVSTLELGDSALYLCASSEGTGGLETQYFGPGTRLLVL.

This sequence joins TRBV25-1 and TRBJ1-6, with D unresolved. Germline V gene data show CDR1 as MGHDK and CDR2 as SYGVNS. CDR3 length: 14 amino acids. V was clipped by 4 bases and J by 7 bases, with 11 bases between them. CDR3 nucleotide sequence: TGTGCCAGCAGTGGGGCGGGAACAAATTCACCCCTCCACTTT. Its protein product is CASSGAGTNSPLHF.

This chain links TRBV10-2 with TRBJ2-2; D not certain. Germline-derived CDR1 and CDR2 are WSHSY and SAAADI. The germline V and J ends were trimmed by 2 bases and 5 bases, with 0 bases remaining between them. This CDR3 has 11 residues. The CDR3 sequence is CASSETGELFF. CDR3 DNA: TGCGCCAGCAGTGAGACCGGGGAGCTGTTTTTT.

This chain connects TRBV5-1 to TRBJ2-7; 7 nucleotides line up with TRBD2. Germline V gene data show CDR1 as SGHRS and CDR2 as YFSETQ. This CDR3 spans 16 amino acids. The V and J ends lost 0 bases and 3 bases, in that order; junction bases with no gene match: 9. The CDR3 coding sequence is TGCGCCAGCAGCTTGGATGGTCGGGGGGTCCTCTACGAGCAGTACTTC. The encoded protein is CASSLDGRGVLYEQYF.

The V call is TRBV10-3, the J call TRBJ2-2, with 11 bases that match TRBD2. The length of the CDR3 is 15 residues. Looked up from germline, CDR1 is ENHRY and CDR2 is SYGVKD. V shed 8 bases, J shed 3 bases, and the junction held 5 bases outside the gene matches. The CDR3: CAIRGSGRDTGELFF. The CDR3 DNA reads as TGTGCCATCCGGGGTAGCGGGAGGGACACCGGGGAGCTGTTTTTT.

The chain joins TRBV28 to TRBJ2-5; 10 bases align to TRBD1. V was clipped by 2 bases and J by 5 bases; unmatched bases: 5. This CDR3 comprises 15 residues. Germline loops: CDR1 MDHEN, CDR2 SYDVKM. The CDR3 DNA sequence: TGTGCCAGCAGTTTAGGGACAGGGGCTCTTGAGACCCAGTACTTC. Protein product: CASSLGTGALETQYF.

About this clone: The junction and the germline gene differ at one end; a read error may be behind it. The CDR3 DNA reads as TGTGCCAGCAATGAACCACCGGGACTAGCGGGGGTGGGAGATACGCAGTATTTT. This sequence encodes CASNEPPGLAGVGDTQYF. The chain links TRBV6-1 to TRBJ2-3, with TRBD2 matching 14 bases. This CDR3 contains 18 residues. CDR1 and CDR2 (germline): MNHNS, SASEGT.

The rearrangement links TRBV11-2 to TRBJ1-6, with unresolved D. Germline V CDR1 and CDR2: SGHAT, FQNNGV. Trimming pared 1 base from V and 0 bases from J, leaving 10 bases between. This CDR3 spans 17 amino acids. The CDR3 loop is CASSLARSSSYNSPLHF. The CDR3 nucleotides are TGTGCCAGCAGCTTAGCCCGGTCGAGCTCCTATAATTCACCCCTCCACTTT.

V usage is TRBV6-1 and J usage is TRBJ2-7; 9 nucleotides line up with TRBD1. The V and J ends lost 4 bases and 5 bases, in that order; junction bases with no gene match: 6. CDR1 is MNHNS and CDR2 is SASEGT in the germline V gene. This CDR3 region has 14 residues. CDR3 nucleotide sequence: TGTGCCAGCAGTGGCCAGGGACAGGGCCACGAGCAGTACTTC. Translation: CASSGQGQGHEQYF.

The chain joins TRBV11-2 to TRBJ2-5; tentatively, D is TRBD2 (7 bases). The V gene's germline CDR1 is SGHAT and CDR2 FQNNGV. The CDR3 covers 14 residues. V was pared by 1 base and J by 4 bases, with 10 bases between. As DNA, the CDR3 is TGTGCCAGCAGCTTAGTGCGGGGGCGAGAGACCCAGTACTTC. It specifies CASSLVRGRETQYF.

The V and J genes are TRBV11-2 and TRBJ2-7, with 8 bases lining up with TRBD2. The CDR3 contains 14 residues. Trimming took 5 bases from V and 1 from J; bases not matched to a gene: 4. Germline values: CDR1 SGHAT, CDR2 FQNNGV. In DNA, the CDR3 is TGTGCCAGCAGCCTTAGCGGGATGTCCTACGAGCAGTACTTC. Amino acid sequence: CASSLSGMSYEQYF.

This rearrangement joins TRBV4-1 to TRBJ2-1, with 8 positions matching TRBD2. The CDR3 has 16 amino acids. CDR1 MGHRA and CDR2 YSYEKL come from the germline V gene. J was trimmed by 4 bases and V by 4 bases; bases with no gene match: 9. This CDR3 is CASSPVAGIGYNEQFF. For the CDR3, the DNA is TGCGCCAGCAGCCCCGTAGCGGGGATCGGGTACAATGAGCAGTTCTTC.

V is TRBV7-9 and J is TRBJ1-2; 9 positions agree with TRBD1. Germline V gives CDR1 SEHNR, CDR2 FQNEAQ (reference sequence). The V segment lost 7 bases and the J segment 8 bases; nucleotides outside the gene matches: 8. The CDR3 length is 13 residues. CDR3: CASTLGQGNGYTF. DNA for the CDR3: TGTGCCAGCACCTTGGGACAGGGTAACGGCTACACCTTC.